Listed here are 18 T cell receptor beta chains from one sample, sequenced in a study of shared clonotypes between healthy human individuals. It was CD45RO-negative cells, positively selected for CCR7, that made up naive CD8 cells, with terminally differentiated effector memory CD45RA+ cells excluded. TCRdb's copy holds only in-frame clones and misses some; the assay was immunoSEQ multiplex PCR. The sample lists around 1.9 million clones; approximately 94% were seen once. The sample consisted of naive CD8+ T cells from PBMCs. These receptors all come from a man aged 18 to 30 in good health. Some clones in this sample may be carry-over from other donors' samples.

The chain is built from TRBV7-2 and TRBJ2-7; 13 positions agree with TRBD2. The CDR3 contains 15 residues. After removal of 4 bases from V and 4 bases from J, the junction contained 4 bases not matched to a gene. Germline V CDR1 and CDR2: SGHTA, FQGNSA. CDR3 sequence (DNA): TGTGCCAGCAGCTGGACTAGCGGGAGTTTGTACGAGCAGTACTTC. Its protein product is CASSWTSGSLYEQYF. Drawing the rest from reference TRBV7-2 and TRBJ2-7, the complete variable domain is GAGVSQSPSNKVTEKGKDVELRCDPISGHTALYWYRQSLGQGLEFLIYFQGNSAPDKSGLPSDRFSAERTGGSVSTLTIQRTQQEDSAVYLCASSWTSGSLYEQYFGPGTRLTVT.

V gene TRBV29-1 combines with J gene TRBJ2-5; D is perhaps TRBD1 or TRBD2 (5 bases each). CDR1 is SQVTM, CDR2 ANQGSEA, per germline. V lost 5 bases and J 5 bases, leaving 18 bases between the germline ends. The CDR3 runs to 14 residues. CDR3 region: CSVPHQTRQETQYF. In DNA, the CDR3 is TGCAGCGTTCCCCACCAAACTAGACAGGAGACCCAGTACTTC.

CDR3 bases: TGTGCCAGCAGCCTCATGCTTTTCTCTCACGTCCTGACTTTC. Protein sequence: CASSLMLFSHVLTF. This chain joins TRBV5-6 and TRBJ2-6; no reliable D call. Germline assignment: CDR1 SGHDT and CDR2 YYEEEE. The CDR3 covers 14 residues. V lost 4 bases and J lost 11, with 16 bases in between.

For this clone: An end of the junction differs from the germline gene, which may be a read error. This chain joins TRBV11-2 and TRBJ2-7, with a tentative D call TRBD1 (6 bases). Germline V gene sequence: CDR1 SGHAT, CDR2 FQNNGV. This CDR3 spans 14 amino acids. The CDR3: CASSLGGLSGSQDF. The CDR3 DNA is TGTGCCAGCAGCTTAGGGGGGCTTTCGGGGAGCCAAGACTTC.

The chain joins TRBV27 to TRBJ1-5; D remains ambiguous. Germline loops: CDR1 MNHEY, CDR2 SMNVEV (reference sequence). Trimming left V 6 bases short and J 5 bases short, with 14 bases between. The CDR3 is 14 residues long. CDR3 loop: CASRNDGWDQPQHF. CDR3 DNA sequence: TGTGCCAGCAGAAACGACGGCTGGGATCAGCCCCAGCATTTT.

The CDR3: CASSLWAYVHEQFF. As DNA, the CDR3 is TGTGCCAGCAGTTTATGGGCTTACGTCCATGAGCAGTTCTTC. The chain uses TRBV27 and TRBJ2-1; no reliable D call. Germline CDR1 reads MNHEY; CDR2 reads SMNVEV (reference sequence). Deletions cut 1 base from V and 8 bases from J, with 12 bases between. The CDR3 length is 14 residues.

This clone has a single count. CDR3 loop: CSVRSDSNLVEQYF. As DNA, the CDR3 is TGCAGCGTGCGCTCGGACTCCAACCTTGTCGAGCAGTACTTC. The rearrangement joins TRBV29-1 to TRBJ2-7; TRBD2 is a possible D gene (5 bases). The CDR3 runs 14 residues. The germline gives CDR1 SQVTM, CDR2 ANQGSEA. V was trimmed by 6 bases and J by 6 bases, leaving 21 bases between them.

This clone was detected only once. This rearrangement joins TRBV13 to TRBJ1-1, with TRBD1 as a possible D gene (5 bases). The CDR3 has 18 amino acids. Germline V gives CDR1 PRHDT, CDR2 FYEKMQ (reference sequence). V lost 2 bases and J 3 bases, leaving 22 bases between the germline ends. The CDR3 loop is CASSLLINEGREDTEAFF. In DNA form, the CDR3 reads TGTGCCAGCAGCTTATTAATTAATGAGGGACGGGAGGACACTGAAGCTTTCTTT. The full variable domain, in which reference TRBV13 and TRBJ1-1 provide the parts outside the CDR3, is AAGVIQSPRHLIKEKRETATLKCYPIPRHDTVYWYQQGPGQDPQFLISFYEKMQSDKGSIPDRFSAQQFSDYHSELNMSSLELGDSALYFCASSLLINEGREDTEAFFGQGTRLTVV.

The chain joins TRBV11-2 to TRBJ2-3; a possible D gene is TRBD2 (6 bases). The V end was cut by 6 bases, the J end by 3 bases, with 10 bases between. Germline V gene data show CDR1 as SGHAT and CDR2 as FQNNGV. This CDR3 region has 13 residues. CDR3 DNA sequence: TGTGCCAGCAGGAGGAGCGGGACAGATACGCAGTATTTT. Translation gives CASRRSGTDTQYF.

The chain has TRBV7-8 and TRBJ1-5; D remains unclear. Germline V gene data show CDR1 as SGHVS and CDR2 as FQNEAQ. CDR3 length: 15 amino acids. Trimming shortened V by 7 bases and J by 3 bases, and 16 bases separated the two germline ends. The CDR3 reads CASTRDASPNQPQHF. The CDR3 bases are TGTGCCAGCACCCGCGACGCGAGCCCCAATCAGCCCCAGCATTTT. Combining the CDR3 with reference TRBV7-8 and TRBJ1-5 gives the whole variable domain GAGVSQSPRYKVAKRGQDVALRCDPISGHVSLFWYQQALGQGPEFLTYFQNEAQLDKSGLPSDRFFAERPEGSVSTLKIQRTQQEDSAVYLCASTRDASPNQPQHFGDGTRLSIL.

The chain carries TRBV10-3 and TRBJ2-5; D not certain. The DNA end is a closer match to TRBJ2-7, so the J assignment may be wrong. This CDR3 spans 12 amino acids. Germline-derived CDR1 and CDR2 are ENHRY and SYGVKD. The CDR3 nucleotides read TGTGCCATCAGCTCCGACGCCCCCGAGCAGTACTTC. Protein product: CAISSDAPEQYF.

CDR3 residues: CASSPGTGASYYGYTF. As DNA, the CDR3 is TGTGCCAGCAGTCCCGGGACAGGGGCCTCCTACTATGGCTACACCTTC. V is TRBV28 and J is TRBJ1-2; TRBD1 agrees at 10 bases. This CDR3 has 16 amino acids. The J segment lost 3 bases and the V segment lost 5 bases, leaving 9 bases of the junction unmatched. The germline gives CDR1 MDHEN, CDR2 SYDVKM.

The V call is TRBV16, the J call TRBJ1-1; D not certain. The CDR3 totals 18 residues. The V end was cut by 3 bases, the J end by 3 bases, with 23 bases between. CDR1 is KGHSY and CDR2 is FQNENV in the germline V gene. The CDR3 nucleotides read TGTGCCAGCAGCCACCGATTGGGTACGGGAGGGTCGGACACTGAAGCTTTCTTT. The encoded protein is CASSHRLGTGGSDTEAFF.

V usage is TRBV27 and J usage is TRBJ2-7; 9 bases match TRBD2. The V segment lost 5 bases and the J segment 2 bases; nucleotides outside the gene matches: 7. Per the germline V gene, CDR1 is MNHEY and CDR2 is SMNVEV (reference sequence). The CDR3 length is 15 residues. The CDR3 reads CASSERLAATYEQYF. The CDR3 DNA reads as TGTGCCAGCAGTGAACGACTAGCGGCAACCTACGAGCAGTACTTC.

This clone was found a few times. This chain connects TRBV29-1 to TRBJ1-1; TRBD1 matches at 9 bases. CDR1 is SQVTM and CDR2 is ANQGSEA in the germline V gene. V was pared by 2 bases and J by 7 bases, with 5 bases of the junction left unmatched. The CDR3 covers 13 residues. This CDR3 reads CSVERDRAYEAFF. The CDR3 bases are TGCAGCGTTGAACGGGACAGGGCTTATGAAGCTTTCTTT. The variable domain in full, completed from reference TRBV29-1 and TRBJ1-1, reads SAVISQKPSRDICQRGTSLTIQCQVDSQVTMMFWYRQQPGQSLTLIATANQGSEATYESGFVIDKFPISRPNLTFSTLTVSNMSPEDSSIYLCSVERDRAYEAFFGQGTRLTVV.

This clone was counted a single time. V and J are TRBV7-8 and TRBJ2-3; D is tentatively TRBD1 or TRBD2 (5 bases each). The CDR3 is made up of 13 amino acids. V shed 8 bases and J shed 6 bases, with 15 bases lying between them. Germline CDR1 and CDR2: SGHVS and FQNEAQ. CDR3 bases: TGTGCCAGCGGTTCAGTGGGGGTGGATACGCAGTATTTT. This codes for CASGSVGVDTQYF.

This clone was counted only a few times. The same CDR3 also results from other DNA sequences found in this sample. V gene TRBV2 combines with J gene TRBJ1-1, with 7 bases aligning to TRBD1. The V and J ends lost 3 bases and 4 bases, in that order; junction bases with no gene match: 5. CDR3 length: 14 residues. Germline V CDR1 and CDR2: SNHLY, FYNNEI. The CDR3 protein is CASSEGRGSTEAFF. As DNA, the CDR3 is TGTGCCAGCAGTGAGGGCAGGGGGTCCACTGAAGCTTTCTTT. Variable domain in full (rest from reference TRBV2 and TRBJ1-1): EPEVTQTPSHQVTQMGQEVILRCVPISNHLYFYWYRQILGQKVEFLVSFYNNEISEKSEIFDDQFSVERPDGSNFTLKIRSTKLEDSAMYFCASSEGRGSTEAFFGQGTRLTVV.

The rearrangement joins TRBV6-5 to TRBJ2-1; D gene ambiguous. Per germline, CDR1 MNHEY and CDR2 SVGAGI. The CDR3 spans 13 residues. The V and J ends lost 6 bases and 2 bases respectively, with 8 bases between them. The CDR3 spells CASSAYPYNEQFF. In nucleotides, the CDR3 is TGTGCCAGCAGCGCCTACCCCTACAATGAGCAGTTCTTC.